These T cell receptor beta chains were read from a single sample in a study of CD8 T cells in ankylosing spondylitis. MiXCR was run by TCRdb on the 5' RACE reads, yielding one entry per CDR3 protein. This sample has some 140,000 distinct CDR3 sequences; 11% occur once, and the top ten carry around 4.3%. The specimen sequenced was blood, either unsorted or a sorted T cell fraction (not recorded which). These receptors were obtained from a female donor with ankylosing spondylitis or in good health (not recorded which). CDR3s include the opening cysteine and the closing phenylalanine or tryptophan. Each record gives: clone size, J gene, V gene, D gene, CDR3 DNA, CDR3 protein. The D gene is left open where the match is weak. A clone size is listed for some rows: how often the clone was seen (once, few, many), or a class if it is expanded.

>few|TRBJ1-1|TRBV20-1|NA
TGCAGGTCGCAGGGGAGGTGGGACACTGAAGCTTTCTTT
CRSQGRWDTEAFF
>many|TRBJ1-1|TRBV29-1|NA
TGCAGCGTCGTCCCCGTTAGAACTGAAGCTTTCTTT
CSVVPVRTEAFF
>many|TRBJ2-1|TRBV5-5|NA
TGTGCCAGCAGCCTACAGGGTCATTTTGGCAATGAGCAGTTCTTC
CASSLQGHFGNEQFF
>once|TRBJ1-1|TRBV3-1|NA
TGTGCCAGCAGCAAGAGGACGGCGAACACTGAAGCTTTCTTT
CASSKRTANTEAFF
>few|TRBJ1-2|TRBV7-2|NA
TGTGCCAGCAGCTTAACAGGGTACTATGGCTACACCTTC
CASSLTGYYGYTF
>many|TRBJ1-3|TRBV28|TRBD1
TGTGCCAGCAGTTTCATCTTCCCTGGACAGGGGGGGGGAAACACCATATATTTT
CASSFIFPGQGGGNTIYF
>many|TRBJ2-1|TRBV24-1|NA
TGTGCCACCAGTGATTCGAGCCTCTCCTACAATGAGCAGTTCTTC
CATSDSSLSYNEQFF
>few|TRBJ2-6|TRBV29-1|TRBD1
TGCAGCGTTGTCTGGACAGGGGTCGGGGCCAACGTCCTGACTTTC
CSVVWTGVGANVLTF
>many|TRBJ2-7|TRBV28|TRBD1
TGTGCCAGCAGCGACGGACAGGGGGTCTACGAGCAGTACTTC
CASSDGQGVYEQYF
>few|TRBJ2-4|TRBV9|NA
TGTGCCAGCAGCGTAGCTGGCAGCGAAAACATTCAGTACTTC
CASSVAGSENIQYF
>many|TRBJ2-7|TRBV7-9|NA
TGTGCCAGCAGTAATATTGGGACGTTTTACGAGCAGTACTTC
CASSNIGTFYEQYF
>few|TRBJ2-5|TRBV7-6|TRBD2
TGTGCCAGCATGGAACACCCGGGAGGGGAGACCCAGTACTTC
CASMEHPGGETQYF
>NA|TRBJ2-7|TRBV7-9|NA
TGTGCCAGCAGCTTAGGGTCGAGCGGTCTCGAGCAGTACTTC
CASSLGSSGLEQYF
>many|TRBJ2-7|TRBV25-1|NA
TGTGCCAGCAGTGCCCAGGGAACCTCCAGCTCCTACGAGCAGTACTTC
CASSAQGTSSSYEQYF